What follows are 7 T cell receptor beta chains derived from one specimen sequenced in a study of response to subunit inactivated influenza vaccine. Each CDR3 protein is one row after TCRdb ran MiXCR on the RT-PCR reads. The sample lists about 520,000 distinct CDR3 sequences, roughly 7.6% occurring once. The sample was PBMCs from blood, taken 23 months after vaccination. The receptors here all came from a man aged 45-69 years who received an inactivated influenza vaccine.

Many counts were recorded for this clonotype. The V gene is TRBV10-3, the J gene TRBJ2-3; D gene unclear. From germline, CDR1 is ENHRY and CDR2 SYGVKD. The V end was cut by 5 bases, the J end by 6 bases, with 9 bases between. The CDR3 is 12 residues long. The CDR3, as DNA: TGTGCCATCAGTCGTCTGGCGGATACGCAGTATTTT. Amino acid sequence: CAISRLADTQYF.

This clonotype was detected only a few times. The genes are TRBV11-2 and TRBJ1-4, with TRBD1 identical over 10 bases. After removal of 1 base from V and 8 bases from J, the junction contained 4 bases not matched to a gene. The CDR3 is 15 amino acids. The V gene's germline CDR1 is SGHAT and CDR2 FQNNGV. CDR3 residues: CASSLVGTGEEKLFF. The CDR3 DNA sequence: TGTGCCAGCAGCTTAGTTGGGACAGGGGAAGAAAAACTGTTTTTT.

Only a few counts were recorded for this clonotype. The CDR3 protein is CSAIGTDNNEQFF. The CDR3 DNA reads as TGCAGCGCTATCGGGACGGATAACAATGAGCAGTTCTTC. The chain links TRBV29-1 to TRBJ2-1; the D gene could be TRBD1 or TRBD2 (5 bases each). This CDR3 contains 13 residues. The V and J ends lost 7 bases and 5 bases respectively, with 15 bases between them. Per germline, CDR1 SQVTM and CDR2 ANQGSEA.

Only a few counts were recorded for this clonotype. The chain carries TRBV6-5 and TRBJ2-5; D unclear. Trimming pared 4 bases from V and 5 bases from J, leaving 14 bases between. This CDR3 is built from 14 residues. Germline CDR1 reads MNHEY; CDR2 reads SVGAGI. The CDR3 spells CASSSQYLGETQYF. Written as DNA, the CDR3 is TGTGCCAGCAGTTCCCAATACCTGGGGGAGACCCAGTACTTC.

The chain employs TRBV21-1 and TRBJ1-2; the table's D call TRBD1 went unverified against the DNA. TRBV21-1 is listed as a pseudogene. This CDR3 has 17 residues. Here the CDR3 reads CASSLKRGTGRNYGYTF. The CDR3 coding sequence is TGTGCCAGCAGCCTAAAAAGGGGGACAGGAAGAAACTATGGCTACACCTTC.

This clonotype has only a few counts. The chain couples TRBV7-8 to TRBJ2-7, with D perhaps being TRBD1 or TRBD2 (5 bases each). Germline CDR1 reads SGHVS; CDR2 reads FQNEAQ. V was pared by 5 bases and J by 2 bases, with 16 bases between. The CDR3 extends over 15 amino acids. The CDR3 is CASSPHQQGPYEQYF. The CDR3, as DNA: TGTGCCAGCAGCCCTCACCAGCAGGGACCCTACGAGCAGTACTTC.

This chain connects TRBV20-1 to TRBJ2-3; TRBD2 matches 11 bases. Germline V gives CDR1 DFQATT, CDR2 SNEGSKA (reference sequence). This CDR3 contains 13 residues. J was trimmed by 6 bases and V by 6 bases; bases with no gene match: 5. The CDR3 coding sequence is TGCAGTGCCAGACTAGCGGGATCTGATACGCAGTATTTT. This encodes CSARLAGSDTQYF.